The subject of this entry is one T cell receptor beta chain. This receptor's antigen is unknown. One base away there is no much larger clone; base qualities are not given. The sample belongs to a study of blood T cell repertoires in COVID-19 (TCRdb year 2020). Describing the broader study: Samples covering the acute and convalescent phases of COVID-19 were provided by collaborators in the United States, Italy and Spain. The prospective study material was composed of cDNA or gDNA derived from T cells, B-cell-depleted T cells, or PBMCs. The dataset comprised deeply sampled blood TCRbeta repertoires from subjects exposed to, actively infected with, or recovered from COVID-19. The repertoires were released in a freely available public database intended as a resource for research on the immune response to SARS-CoV-2. The samples were drawn from the first 160 participants of the ongoing ImmuneRACE study and from 1,254 subjects provided by 6 global collaborators. Sample metadata almost always included a de-identified subject ID, COVID-19 status, age in years and sex. Where HLA class I and class II types were available, the types were taken from metadata supplied by the sample provider, not from assay-based typing.

Findings and caveats that apply to the study as a whole: The quantity of clinical and demographic metadata differed by source and by participant and was supplied without curation.

CDR1 and CDR2 (MNHEY, SVGAGI) derive from the germline V gene. Trimming leaves V shorter by 6 bases and J shorter by 6 bases, with the junction holding 7 bases beyond the gene matches. Including the terminal cysteine and phenylalanine, the CDR3 comprises 15 residues. Only the CDR3 DNA stays, 45 bases, in frame from base 1. The immunoSEQ Assay, a bias-controlled multiplex PCR, was used to amplify TCRbeta CDR3 regions from genomic DNA. The original methods were these. The number of nucleated cells in each sample was estimated by amplification of reference gene primers within the assay. Sequence reads were collapsed and filtered to measure the absolute abundance of every unique TCRbeta CDR3 rearrangement. Productive Simpson clonality was computed per sample as the square root of Simpson's diversity index over productive rearrangements. TCRdb obtained this table from immuneACCESS and retained in-frame rearrangements with V and J assigned. These tables miss some clones; where compared with another copy, unresolved V genes account for less than half of the shortfall, and the remainder is unexplained. V and J calls and clone size are those listed in that table; D and trimming were worked out from the DNA. The sample table records some 520,000 clones; about 91% of these occur just once. Roughly 0.92% of the sample lies in the top ten.

At one collaborating source in Seattle, patients were enrolled during active infection and were followed longitudinally through the course of disease. The collaborating institutions used their own protocols to collect whole blood in K2EDTA tubes. For TCRbeta analysis, collaborators shipped samples as frozen whole blood, isolated PBMCs, or DNA extracted from either of those sample types. Sequencing was done on a sample of peripheral blood. The clonotype comes from a man aged 18 to 29 with COVID-19, enrolled during active disease. The chain is assembled from TRBV6-5 and TRBJ2-3; a stretch of 12 junction bases matches TRBD2. The CDR3 protein is CASRRLAGVADTQYF. The DNA reads TGTGCCAGCAGGCGACTAGCGGGAGTAGCTGATACGCAGTATTTT.